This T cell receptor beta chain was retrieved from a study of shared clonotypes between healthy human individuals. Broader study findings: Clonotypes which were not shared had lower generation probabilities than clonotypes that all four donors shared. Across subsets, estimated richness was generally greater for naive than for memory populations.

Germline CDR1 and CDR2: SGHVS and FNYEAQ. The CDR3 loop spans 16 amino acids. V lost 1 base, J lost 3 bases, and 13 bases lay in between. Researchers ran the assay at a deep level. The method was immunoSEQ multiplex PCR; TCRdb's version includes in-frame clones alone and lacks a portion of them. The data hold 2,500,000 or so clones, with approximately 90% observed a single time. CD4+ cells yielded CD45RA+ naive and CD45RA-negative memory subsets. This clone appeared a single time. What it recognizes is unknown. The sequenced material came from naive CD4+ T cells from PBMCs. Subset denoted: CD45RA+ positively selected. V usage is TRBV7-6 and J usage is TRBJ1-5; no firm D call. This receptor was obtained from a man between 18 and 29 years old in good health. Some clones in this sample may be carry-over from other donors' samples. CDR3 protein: CASSLGGGKLNQPQHF. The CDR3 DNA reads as TGTGCCAGCAGCTTAGGGGGAGGGAAACTCAATCAGCCCCAGCATTTT.